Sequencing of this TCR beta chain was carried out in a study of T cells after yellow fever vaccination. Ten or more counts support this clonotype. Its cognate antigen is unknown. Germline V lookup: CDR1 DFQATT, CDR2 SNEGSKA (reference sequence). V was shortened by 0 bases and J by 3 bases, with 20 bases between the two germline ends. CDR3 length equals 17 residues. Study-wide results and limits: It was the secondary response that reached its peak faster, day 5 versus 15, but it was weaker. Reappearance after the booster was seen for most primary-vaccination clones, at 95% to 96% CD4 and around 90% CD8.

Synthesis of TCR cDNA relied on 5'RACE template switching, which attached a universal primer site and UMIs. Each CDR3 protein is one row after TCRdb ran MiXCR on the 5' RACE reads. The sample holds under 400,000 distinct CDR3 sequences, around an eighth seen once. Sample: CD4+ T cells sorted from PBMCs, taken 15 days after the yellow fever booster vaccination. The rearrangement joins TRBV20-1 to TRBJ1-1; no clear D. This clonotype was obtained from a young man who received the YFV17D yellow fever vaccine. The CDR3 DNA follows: TGCAGTGCTAGAGATGTGAGACACCTGAGGCTGGACACTGAAGCTTTCTTT. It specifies CSARDVRHLRLDTEAFF.